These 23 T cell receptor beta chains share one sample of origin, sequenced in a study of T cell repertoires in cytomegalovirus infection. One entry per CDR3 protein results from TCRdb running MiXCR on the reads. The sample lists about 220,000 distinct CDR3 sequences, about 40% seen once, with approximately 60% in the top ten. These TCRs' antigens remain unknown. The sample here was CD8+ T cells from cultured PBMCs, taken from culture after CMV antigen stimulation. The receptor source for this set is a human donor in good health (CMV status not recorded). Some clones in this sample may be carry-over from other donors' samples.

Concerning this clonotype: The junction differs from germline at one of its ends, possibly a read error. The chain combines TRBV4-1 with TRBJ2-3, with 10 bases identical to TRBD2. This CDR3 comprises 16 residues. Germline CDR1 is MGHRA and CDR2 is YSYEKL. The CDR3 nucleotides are TGTGCCAGCAGCCAGGAGACTAGCGGGAGCACAGATACGCAGTATTTT. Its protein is CASSQETSGSTDTQYF.

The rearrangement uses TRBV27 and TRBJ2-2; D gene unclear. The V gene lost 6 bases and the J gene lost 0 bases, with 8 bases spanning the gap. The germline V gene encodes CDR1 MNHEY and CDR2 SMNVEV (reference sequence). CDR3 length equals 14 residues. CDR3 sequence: CASSHPTNTGELFF. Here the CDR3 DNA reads TGTGCCAGCAGCCACCCAACGAACACCGGGGAGCTGTTTTTT.

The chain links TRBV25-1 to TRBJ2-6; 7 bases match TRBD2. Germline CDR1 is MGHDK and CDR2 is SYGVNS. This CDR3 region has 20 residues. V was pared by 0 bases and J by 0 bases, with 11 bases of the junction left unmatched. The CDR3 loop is CASSEYRRGSLGSGANVLTF. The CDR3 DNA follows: TGTGCCAGCAGTGAATACCGCCGCGGGAGTTTGGGCTCTGGGGCCAACGTCCTGACTTTC.

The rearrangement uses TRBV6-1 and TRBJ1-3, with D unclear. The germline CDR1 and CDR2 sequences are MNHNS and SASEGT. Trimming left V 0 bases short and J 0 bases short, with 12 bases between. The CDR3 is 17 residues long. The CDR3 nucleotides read TGTGCCAGCAGTGAAGCAGGGTGGACGAGCTCTGGAAACACCATATATTTT. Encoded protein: CASSEAGWTSSGNTIYF.

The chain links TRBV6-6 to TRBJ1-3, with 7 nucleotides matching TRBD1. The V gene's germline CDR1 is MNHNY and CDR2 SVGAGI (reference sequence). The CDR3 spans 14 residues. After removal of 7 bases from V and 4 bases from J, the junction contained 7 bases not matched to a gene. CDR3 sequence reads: CASTFPGQGNTIYF. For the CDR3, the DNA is TGTGCCAGCACCTTCCCGGGACAGGGAAACACCATATATTTT.

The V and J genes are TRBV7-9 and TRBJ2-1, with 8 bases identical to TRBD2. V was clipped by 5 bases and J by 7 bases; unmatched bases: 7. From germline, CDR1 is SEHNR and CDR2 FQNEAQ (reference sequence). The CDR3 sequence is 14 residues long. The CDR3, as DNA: TGTGCCAGCAGCGAGGCGGCGGGAGGAAATGAGCAGTTCTTC. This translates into CASSEAAGGNEQFF.

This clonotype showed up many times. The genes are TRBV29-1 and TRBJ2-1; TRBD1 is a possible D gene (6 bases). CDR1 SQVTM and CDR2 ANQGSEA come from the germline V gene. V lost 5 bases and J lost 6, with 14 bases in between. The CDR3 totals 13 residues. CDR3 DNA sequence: TGCAGCGTTCCCGGACAGATAACCAATGAGCAGTTCTTC. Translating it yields CSVPGQITNEQFF.

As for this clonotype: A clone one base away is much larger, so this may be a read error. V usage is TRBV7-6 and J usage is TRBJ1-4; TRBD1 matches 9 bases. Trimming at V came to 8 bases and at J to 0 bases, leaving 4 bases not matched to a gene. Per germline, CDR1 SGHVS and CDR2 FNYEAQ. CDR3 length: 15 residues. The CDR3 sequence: CASGGQGATNEKLFF. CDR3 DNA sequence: TGTGCCAGCGGGGGACAGGGAGCAACTAATGAAAAACTGTTTTTT.

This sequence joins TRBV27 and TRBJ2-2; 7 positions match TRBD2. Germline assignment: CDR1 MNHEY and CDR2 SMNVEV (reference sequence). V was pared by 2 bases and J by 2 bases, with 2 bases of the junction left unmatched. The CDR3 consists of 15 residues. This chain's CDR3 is CASSLGLGNTGELFF. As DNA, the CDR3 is TGTGCCAGCAGTTTAGGACTAGGTAACACCGGGGAGCTGTTTTTT.

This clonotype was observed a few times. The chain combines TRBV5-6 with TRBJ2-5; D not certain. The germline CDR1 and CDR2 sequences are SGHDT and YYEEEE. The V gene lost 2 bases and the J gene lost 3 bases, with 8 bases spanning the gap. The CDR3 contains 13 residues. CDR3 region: CASSLVIEETQYF. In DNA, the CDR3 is TGTGCCAGCAGCTTAGTGATAGAAGAGACCCAGTACTTC. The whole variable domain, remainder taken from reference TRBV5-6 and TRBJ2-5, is DAGVTQSPTHLIKTRGQQVTLRCSPKSGHDTVSWYQQALGQGPQFIFQYYEEEERQRGNFPDRFSGHQFPNYSSELNVNALLLGDSALYLCASSLVIEETQYFGPGTRLLVL.

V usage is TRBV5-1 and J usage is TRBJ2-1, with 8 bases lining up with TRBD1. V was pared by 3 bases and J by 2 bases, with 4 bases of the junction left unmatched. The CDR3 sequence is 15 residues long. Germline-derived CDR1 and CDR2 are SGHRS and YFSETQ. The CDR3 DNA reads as TGCGCCAGCAGCTCAGGACAGGGACCCTACAATGAGCAGTTCTTC. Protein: CASSSGQGPYNEQFF.

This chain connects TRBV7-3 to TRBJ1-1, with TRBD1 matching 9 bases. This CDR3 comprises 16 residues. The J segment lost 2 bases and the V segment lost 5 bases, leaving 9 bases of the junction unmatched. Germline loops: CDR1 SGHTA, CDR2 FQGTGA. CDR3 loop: CASSPRPTGGNTEAFF. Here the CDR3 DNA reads TGTGCCAGCAGCCCCAGGCCGACAGGGGGTAACACTGAAGCTTTCTTT.

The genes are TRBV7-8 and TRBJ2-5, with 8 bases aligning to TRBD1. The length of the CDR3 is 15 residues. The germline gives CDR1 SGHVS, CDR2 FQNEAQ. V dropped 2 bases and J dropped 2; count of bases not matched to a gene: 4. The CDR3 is CASSLQGAGQETQYF. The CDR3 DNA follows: TGTGCCAGCAGCTTACAGGGGGCTGGGCAAGAGACCCAGTACTTC. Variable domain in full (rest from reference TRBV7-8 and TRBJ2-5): GAGVSQSPRYKVAKRGQDVALRCDPISGHVSLFWYQQALGQGPEFLTYFQNEAQLDKSGLPSDRFFAERPEGSVSTLKIQRTQQEDSAVYLCASSLQGAGQETQYFGPGTRLLVL.

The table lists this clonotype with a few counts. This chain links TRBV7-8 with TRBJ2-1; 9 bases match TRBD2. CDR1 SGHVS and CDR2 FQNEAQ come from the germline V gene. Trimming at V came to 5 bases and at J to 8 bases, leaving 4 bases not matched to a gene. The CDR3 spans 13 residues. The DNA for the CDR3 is TGTGCCAGCAGCCCCGGGACTAGCTATGAGCAGTTCTTC. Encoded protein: CASSPGTSYEQFF.

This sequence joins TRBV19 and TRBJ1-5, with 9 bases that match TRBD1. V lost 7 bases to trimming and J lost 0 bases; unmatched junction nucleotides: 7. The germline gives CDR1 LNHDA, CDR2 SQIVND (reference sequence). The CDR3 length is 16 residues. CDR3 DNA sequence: TGTGCCAGTAATCCGGGACAGGGTTATAGCAATCAGCCCCAGCATTTT. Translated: CASNPGQGYSNQPQHF.

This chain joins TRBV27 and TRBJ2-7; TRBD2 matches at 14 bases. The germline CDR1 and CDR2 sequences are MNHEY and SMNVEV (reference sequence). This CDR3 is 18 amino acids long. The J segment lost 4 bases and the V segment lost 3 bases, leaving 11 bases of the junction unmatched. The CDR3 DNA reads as TGTGCCAGCAGTTTCGGGACTAGCGGGAGAGGTGGGTCTTACGAGCAGTACTTC. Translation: CASSFGTSGRGGSYEQYF.

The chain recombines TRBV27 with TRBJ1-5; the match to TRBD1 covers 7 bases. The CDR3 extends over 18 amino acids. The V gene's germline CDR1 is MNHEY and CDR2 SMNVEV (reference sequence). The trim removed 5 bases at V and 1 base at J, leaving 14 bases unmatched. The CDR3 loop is CASSPATGFYYSNQPQHF. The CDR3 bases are TGTGCCAGCAGTCCCGCGACAGGGTTTTATTACAGCAATCAGCCCCAGCATTTT.

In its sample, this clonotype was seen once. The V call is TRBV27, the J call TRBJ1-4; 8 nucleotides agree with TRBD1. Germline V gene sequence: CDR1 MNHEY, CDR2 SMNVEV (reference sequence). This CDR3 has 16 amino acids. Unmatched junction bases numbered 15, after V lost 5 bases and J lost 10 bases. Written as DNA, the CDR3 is TGTGCCAGCAGTGCCGAACAGGGGGGCCAGTTTGGAAAACTGTTTTTT. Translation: CASSAEQGGQFGKLFF. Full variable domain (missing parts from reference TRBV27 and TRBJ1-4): EAQVTQNPRYLITVTGKKLTVTCSQNMNHEYMSWYRQDPGLGLRQIYYSMNVEVTDKGDVPEGYKVSRKEKRNFPLILESPSPNQTSLYFCASSAEQGGQFGKLFFGSGTQLSVL.

The CDR3 loop is CASSLIDPHTGELFF. DNA of the CDR3: TGTGCCAGCAGCTTAATAGACCCCCATACCGGGGAGCTGTTTTTT. V is TRBV7-8 and J is TRBJ2-2; D is ambiguous. CDR1 is SGHVS, CDR2 FQNEAQ, per germline. The CDR3 is 15 amino acids. V was pared by 2 bases and J by 5 bases, with 12 bases between.

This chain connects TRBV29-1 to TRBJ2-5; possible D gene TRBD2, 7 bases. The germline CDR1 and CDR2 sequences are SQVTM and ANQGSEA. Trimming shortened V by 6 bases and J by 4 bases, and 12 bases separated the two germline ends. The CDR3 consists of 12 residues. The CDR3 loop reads CSVGGGRETQYF. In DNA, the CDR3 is TGCAGCGTGGGAGGGGGGCGAGAGACCCAGTACTTC.

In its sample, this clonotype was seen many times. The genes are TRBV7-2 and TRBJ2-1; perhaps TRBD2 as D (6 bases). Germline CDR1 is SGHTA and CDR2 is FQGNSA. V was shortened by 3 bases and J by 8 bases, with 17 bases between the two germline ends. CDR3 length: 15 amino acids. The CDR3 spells CASSLGRLARDEQFF. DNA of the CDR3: TGTGCCAGCAGCTTGGGCCGGCTAGCGAGGGATGAGCAGTTCTTC.

CDR3 in DNA: TGTGCCAGCAGCCCCCAGGGCGGGGAGACCCAGTACTTC. Translating it yields CASSPQGGETQYF. The gene calls are TRBV5-6 and TRBJ2-5, with D tentatively TRBD1 or TRBD2 (5 bases each). Trimming removed 4 bases from V and 5 bases from J, with 12 bases in between. Germline V lookup: CDR1 SGHDT, CDR2 YYEEEE. CDR3 length: 13 amino acids.

In DNA, the CDR3 is TGTGCCAGCAGCTTAGGGCCAGCCAACGACTACGAGCAGTACTTC. As protein: CASSLGPANDYEQYF. The V gene is TRBV7-3, the J gene TRBJ2-7; no clear D gene. V lost 2 bases to trimming and J lost 3 bases, with 14 bases between them. The CDR3 length is 15 residues. Germline CDR1 reads SGHTA; CDR2 reads FQGTGA. The full variable domain, in which reference TRBV7-3 and TRBJ2-7 provide the parts outside the CDR3, is GAGVSQTPSNKVTEKGKYVELRCDPISGHTALYWYRQSLGQGPEFLIYFQGTGAADDSGLPNDRFFAVRPEGSVSTLKIQRTERGDSAVYLCASSLGPANDYEQYFGPGTRLTVT.